This T cell receptor (beta chain) emerged from a study of cytomegalovirus exposure and HLA in healthy donors. Findings and limits, study-wide: Relative to the approximately 680-donor mean, N-insertions were reportedly fewer in an Asian-associated ancestry cluster in a later analysis.

A word on this clone: Its target is unknown.

Vbeta (60) and Jbeta (13) primers were used in the PCR. Sequencing used immunoSEQ multiplex PCR; TCRdb keeps in-frame clones, though not all of them. The sample consists of about 190,000 clones, over 70% of them appearing once. CDR3 size: 14 residues. Germline V gene lookup returns CDR1 SGHTA and CDR2 FQGNSA. V gave up 5 bases and J gave up 4 bases, with 11 bases separating them. Sequencing was carried out using PBMCs. The TCR was taken from a woman under 30 in good health and CMV-seronegative. The V gene is TRBV7-2, the J gene TRBJ1-4, with D tentatively TRBD1 (5 bases). The CDR3 DNA is TGTGCCAGCAGCCCAGACAGACATAATGAAAAACTGTTTTTT. Protein sequence: CASSPDRHNEKLFF.